The 28 T cell receptor beta chains reported below all come from one sample, sequenced in a study of blood T cell repertoires in COVID-19. Assay used: immunoSEQ multiplex PCR; TCRdb lists only in-frame clones, some missing. This table holds 35,000 to 45,000 clones, roughly 73% found once. Specimen: peripheral blood. The receptors were sampled from a woman in her 70s with acute or convalescent COVID-19.

This clone has only a few counts. The chain uses TRBV4-2 and TRBJ1-2, with 7 bases fitting TRBD1. After removal of 0 bases from V and 5 bases from J, the junction contained 12 bases not matched to a gene. This CDR3 is 17 amino acids long. In germline, CDR1 is LGHNA, CDR2 YNFKEQ. The CDR3 DNA reads as TGTGCCAGCAGCCAAGAATCCGAAGACAGGGTCAAATATGGCTACACCTTC. This sequence encodes CASSQESEDRVKYGYTF.

The chain links TRBV28 to TRBJ2-7, with D unresolved. The length of the CDR3 is 13 residues. The V and J ends lost 6 bases and 7 bases respectively, with 16 bases between them. From germline, CDR1 is MDHEN and CDR2 SYDVKM. CDR3 nucleotides: TGTGCCAGCAGGACTCTAACGGCGTTGGAGCAGTACTTC. As protein: CASRTLTALEQYF.

The chain is built from TRBV7-2 and TRBJ2-3; D gene ambiguous. V was shortened by 5 bases and J by 4 bases, with 16 bases between the two germline ends. From germline, CDR1 is SGHTA and CDR2 FQGNSA. CDR3 size: 15 residues. For the CDR3, the DNA is TGTGCCAGCAGCCTAGGCGTAGTGCTTCCAGATACGCAGTATTTT. It translates to CASSLGVVLPDTQYF.

The gene calls are TRBV30 and TRBJ1-2; a possible D gene is TRBD1 (6 bases). Trimming pared 5 bases from V and 4 bases from J, leaving 11 bases between. CDR3 length equals 12 residues. Germline CDR1 and CDR2: GTSNPN and SVGIG (reference sequence). CDR3 loop: CAWLGTTYGYTF. The CDR3 coding sequence is TGTGCCTGGTTGGGGACAACCTATGGCTACACCTTC.

V is TRBV10-3 and J is TRBJ1-6, with D maybe TRBD1 (5 bases). This CDR3 region has 16 residues. Trimming pared 3 bases from V and 7 bases from J, leaving 16 bases between. Germline V gene lookup returns CDR1 ENHRY and CDR2 SYGVKD. CDR3 coding DNA: TGTGCCATCAGTGAATTTGCGGGGGTGGGGAATTCACCCCTCCACTTT. Its translation: CAISEFAGVGNSPLHF.

V gene TRBV15 combines with J gene TRBJ2-5; 12 nucleotides align to TRBD2. The V gene's germline CDR1 is LNHNV and CDR2 YYDKDF (reference sequence). Trimming cost V 0 bases and J 3 bases; bases outside gene matches: 8. The CDR3 runs to 18 residues. This chain's CDR3 is CATSRDYWTSGAKETQYF. In DNA form, the CDR3 reads TGTGCCACCAGCAGAGATTACTGGACTAGCGGGGCCAAAGAGACCCAGTACTTC.

This chain links TRBV28 with TRBJ2-5; 12 nucleotides agree with TRBD2. The CDR3 extends over 17 amino acids. Looked up from germline, CDR1 is MDHEN and CDR2 is SYDVKM. The J segment lost 1 base and the V segment lost 6 bases, leaving 9 bases of the junction unmatched. The CDR3 DNA reads TGTGCCAGCAGCCTAGCTCTAGCGGGGGGGCTCCAAGAGACCCAGTACTTC. As protein: CASSLALAGGLQETQYF.

The chain has TRBV7-9 and TRBJ2-7; a weak D match, TRBD2 (7 bases). The germline V gene encodes CDR1 SEHNR and CDR2 FQNEAQ (reference sequence). V was cut by 4 bases and J by 7 bases, with 23 bases left in between. This CDR3 is built from 16 residues. The CDR3 spells CASSSLRDKGGEEQYF. The CDR3 region has the DNA TGTGCCAGCAGCTCACTCCGGGACAAGGGGGGGGAAGAGCAGTACTTC.

V is TRBV4-3 and J is TRBJ2-7; D gene ambiguous. V was pared by 1 base and J by 0 bases, with 10 bases between. The CDR3 loop spans 15 amino acids. CDR1 LGHNA and CDR2 YSLEER come from the germline V gene. The DNA of the CDR3 is TGCGCCAGCAGCCAAGCTCTGGCTTCCTCCTACGAGCAGTACTTC. Translating it yields CASSQALASSYEQYF.

The chain couples TRBV7-8 to TRBJ2-1; TRBD2 agrees at 7 bases. The CDR3 is 15 residues long. V was pared by 7 bases and J by 0 bases, with 6 bases of the junction left unmatched. Germline CDR1 reads SGHVS; CDR2 reads FQNEAQ. The CDR3 spells CASTFAGDSYNEQFF. The CDR3 DNA follows: TGTGCCAGCACTTTCGCGGGAGACTCCTACAATGAGCAGTTCTTC. Drawing the rest from reference TRBV7-8 and TRBJ2-1, the complete variable domain is GAGVSQSPRYKVAKRGQDVALRCDPISGHVSLFWYQQALGQGPEFLTYFQNEAQLDKSGLPSDRFFAERPEGSVSTLKIQRTQQEDSAVYLCASTFAGDSYNEQFFGPGTRLTVL.

The V and J genes are TRBV2 and TRBJ1-4; 8 positions match TRBD1. The CDR3 runs 13 residues. J lost 3 bases, V lost 9 bases, and 3 bases had no gene match. The germline gives CDR1 SNHLY, CDR2 FYNNEI. CDR3 sequence reads: CASATGANEKLFF. CDR3 bases: TGTGCCAGTGCGACAGGGGCTAATGAAAAACTGTTTTTT.

The chain links TRBV6-5 to TRBJ1-5; 11 bases match TRBD1. V gave up 6 bases and J gave up 4 bases; unmatched junction bases: 5. Germline V lookup: CDR1 MNHEY, CDR2 SVGAGI. The CDR3 contains 15 residues. CDR3 coding DNA: TGTGCCAGCAGCTCCGGGACAGGGGGGAATCAGCCCCAGCATTTT. Protein: CASSSGTGGNQPQHF.

V usage is TRBV7-2 and J usage is TRBJ2-5; 8 positions match TRBD2. This CDR3 is 18 amino acids long. The ends lost 5 bases at V and 0 bases at J; junction bases unmatched: 14. The germline V gene has CDR1 SGHTA and CDR2 FQGNSA. The CDR3 spells CASSHLGGGGQYQETQYF. CDR3 DNA sequence: TGTGCCAGCAGCCACCTCGGAGGCGGGGGGCAGTACCAAGAGACCCAGTACTTC.

The gene calls are TRBV6-6 and TRBJ2-5; the D gene is possibly TRBD2 (6 bases). CDR3 length: 13 amino acids. Germline CDR1 and CDR2: MNHNY and SVGAGI (reference sequence). V was cut by 2 bases and J by 3 bases, with 7 bases left in between. The CDR3 reads CASSYREEETQYF. The CDR3 bases are TGTGCCAGCAGTTACAGGGAGGAAGAGACCCAGTACTTC.

There are a few counts of this clone. The CDR3 bases are TGTGCCAGCAGCCATCGACAAGTCTACGAGCAGTACTTC. Its protein is CASSHRQVYEQYF. This chain uses TRBV3-1 (or the pseudogene TRBV3-2) with TRBJ2-7, with D unclear. CDR1 and CDR2 (germline): LGHDT, YNNKEL (reference sequence). This CDR3 is 13 amino acids long. V shed 3 bases and J shed 3 bases, with 9 bases lying between them.

The CDR3 nucleotides are TGTGCCAGAGGGACAGGGGGACAGCCCCAGCATTTT. Protein sequence: CARGTGGQPQHF. The chain employs TRBV28 and TRBJ1-5, with 11 positions matching TRBD1. This CDR3 spans 12 amino acids. V was pared by 9 bases and J by 7 bases, with 2 bases of the junction left unmatched. Germline lookup yields CDR1 MDHEN and CDR2 SYDVKM.

The genes are TRBV5-1 and TRBJ1-1; D possibly corresponds to TRBD1 (5 bases). V lost 0 bases to trimming and J lost 4 bases, with 13 bases between them. Per germline, CDR1 SGHRS and CDR2 YFSETQ. The CDR3 totals 15 residues. Here the CDR3 DNA reads TGCGCCAGCAGCTTGGCTCAGGGTGGCAGCACTGAAGCTTTCTTT. Protein sequence: CASSLAQGGSTEAFF.

There are a few counts of this clone. The CDR3 spells CASSLDRVNSPLHF. In DNA, the CDR3 is TGTGCCAGCAGCTTGGACAGGGTTAATTCACCCCTCCACTTT. The gene calls are TRBV7-3 and TRBJ1-6; 8 bases line up with TRBD1. V lost 3 bases to trimming and J lost 6 bases; unmatched junction nucleotides: 1. The CDR3 covers 14 residues. Looked up from germline, CDR1 is SGHTA and CDR2 is FQGTGA. Full variable domain (remainder filled in from reference TRBV7-3 and TRBJ1-6): GAGVSQTPSNKVTEKGKYVELRCDPISGHTALYWYRQSLGQGPEFLIYFQGTGAADDSGLPNDRFFAVRPEGSVSTLKIQRTERGDSAVYLCASSLDRVNSPLHFGNGTRLTVT.

V is TRBV10-3 and J is TRBJ1-1, with 7 bases matching TRBD1. The CDR3 loop spans 13 amino acids. The trim removed 6 bases at V and 5 bases at J, leaving 6 bases unmatched. Germline V gene lookup returns CDR1 ENHRY and CDR2 SYGVKD. CDR3 protein: CAISEAGGTEAFF. In DNA form, the CDR3 reads TGTGCCATCAGCGAGGCAGGGGGAACTGAAGCTTTCTTT.

The chain uses TRBV3-1 (or the pseudogene TRBV3-2) and TRBJ1-1, with 7 bases lining up with TRBD1. CDR1 is LGHDT, CDR2 YNNKEL, per germline (reference sequence). This CDR3 contains 14 residues. V was pared by 1 base and J by 1 base, with 0 bases of the junction left unmatched. The CDR3 bases are TGTGCCAGCAGCCAAGCAGGGGGGAACACTGAAGCTTTCTTT. Its translation: CASSQAGGNTEAFF.

The rearrangement uses TRBV5-5 and TRBJ1-1; no definite D call. The CDR3 runs 13 residues. V lost 4 bases and J 2 bases, leaving 9 bases between the germline ends. The germline CDR1 and CDR2 sequences are SGHKS and YYEKEE (reference sequence). The CDR3 coding sequence is TGTGCCAGCAGCGGAGGGTTTAACACTGAAGCTTTCTTT. Its protein is CASSGGFNTEAFF.

This clone was counted a few times. V is TRBV28 and J is TRBJ2-2; possibly TRBD1 for D (5 bases). The CDR3 length is 15 residues. CDR1 and CDR2 (germline): MDHEN, SYDVKM. V was clipped by 6 bases and J by 0 bases, with 11 bases between them. CDR3 sequence: CASRDSIANTGELFF. CDR3 nucleotide sequence: TGTGCCAGCAGAGACAGCATCGCGAACACCGGGGAGCTGTTTTTT.

This clone was counted once. One end of the junction is discordant with germline, which a read error may explain. This chain uses TRBV15 with TRBJ1-2; TRBD1 matches at 8 bases. From germline, CDR1 is LNHNV and CDR2 YYDKDF (reference sequence). CDR3 length: 15 amino acids. Here the CDR3 DNA reads TGTGCCACCAGCAGGGCCCAGGGGGCAAACTATGGCTGCACCTTC. Amino acid sequence: CATSRAQGANYGCTF.

CDR3 region: CASSTRQIPSKGYTF. Written as DNA, the CDR3 is TGTGCCAGTAGTACCCGACAGATACCGTCCAAGGGCTACACCTTC. The chain is built from TRBV19 and TRBJ1-2; possible D gene TRBD1, 5 bases. CDR1 is LNHDA and CDR2 is SQIVND in the germline V gene (reference sequence). The ends were cut back, 4 bases at V and 8 bases at J, with 20 bases in the middle. The CDR3 totals 15 residues.

J is TRBJ2-3 and V is TRBV28; D is possibly TRBD2 (6 bases). Trimming pared 4 bases from V and 9 bases from J, leaving 11 bases between. This CDR3 comprises 12 residues. Germline CDR1 MDHEN, CDR2 SYDVKM. This CDR3 is CASSSGLVTQYF. The CDR3 nucleotides are TGTGCCAGCAGTTCGGGACTTGTAACGCAGTATTTT. Looking up the rest from reference TRBV28 and TRBJ2-3 gives the full variable domain: DVKVTQSSRYLVKRTGEKVFLECVQDMDHENMFWYRQDPGLGLRLIYFSYDVKMKEKGDIPEGYSVSREKKERFSLILESASTNQTSMYLCASSSGLVTQYFGPGTRLTVL.

This rearrangement joins TRBV5-1 to TRBJ2-6; possible D gene TRBD1, 6 bases. Between the trimmed V and J ends, which lost 2 bases and 0 bases, there was a span of 12 bases. This CDR3 region has 17 residues. Germline CDR1 and CDR2: SGHRS and YFSETQ. CDR3 region: CASSFGQINSGANVLTF. CDR3 sequence (DNA): TGCGCCAGCAGCTTTGGACAGATTAACTCTGGGGCCAACGTCCTGACTTTC.

This clone was detected a few times. This chain uses TRBV3-1 (or the pseudogene TRBV3-2) with TRBJ2-2, with 7 bases fitting TRBD2. The CDR3 is 16 amino acids. Germline V gene lookup returns CDR1 LGHDT and CDR2 YNNKEL (reference sequence). The J segment lost 5 bases and the V segment lost 4 bases, leaving 10 bases of the junction unmatched. The CDR3 sequence: CASSPRGSGGTGELFF. The CDR3 coding sequence is TGTGCCAGCAGCCCTCGGGGTTCGGGGGGTACCGGGGAGCTGTTTTTT.

The rearrangement joins TRBV11-3 to TRBJ1-6; the D is unclear. This CDR3 contains 13 residues. Trimming removed 1 base from V and 7 bases from J, with 5 bases in between. CDR1 SGHNT and CDR2 YENEEA come from the germline V gene. The CDR3: CASSLGGNSPLHF. The CDR3 nucleotides are TGTGCCAGCAGCTTAGGAGGAAATTCACCCCTCCACTTT.